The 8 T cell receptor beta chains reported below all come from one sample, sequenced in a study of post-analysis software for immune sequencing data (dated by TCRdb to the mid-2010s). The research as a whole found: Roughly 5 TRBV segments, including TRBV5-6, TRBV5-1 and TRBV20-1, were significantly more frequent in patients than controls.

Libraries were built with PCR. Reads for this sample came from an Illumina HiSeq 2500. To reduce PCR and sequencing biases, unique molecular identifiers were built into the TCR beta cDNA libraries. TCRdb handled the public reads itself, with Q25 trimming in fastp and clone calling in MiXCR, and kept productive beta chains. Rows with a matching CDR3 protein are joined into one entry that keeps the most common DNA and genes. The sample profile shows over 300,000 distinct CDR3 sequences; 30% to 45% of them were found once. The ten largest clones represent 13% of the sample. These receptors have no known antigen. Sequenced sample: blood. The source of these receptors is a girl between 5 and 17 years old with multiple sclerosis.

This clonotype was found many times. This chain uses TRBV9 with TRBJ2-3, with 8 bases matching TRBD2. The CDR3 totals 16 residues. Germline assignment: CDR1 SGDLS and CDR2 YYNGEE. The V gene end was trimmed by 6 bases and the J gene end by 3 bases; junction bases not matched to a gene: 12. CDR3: CASTQRGNGVTDTQYF. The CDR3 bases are TGTGCCAGCACCCAGCGGGGGAATGGTGTGACAGATACGCAGTATTTT.

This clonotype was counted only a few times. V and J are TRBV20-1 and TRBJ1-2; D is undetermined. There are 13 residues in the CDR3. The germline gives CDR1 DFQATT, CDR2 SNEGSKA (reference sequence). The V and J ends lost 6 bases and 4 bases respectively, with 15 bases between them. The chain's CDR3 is CSATAPTGYGYTF. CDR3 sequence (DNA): TGCAGTGCCACGGCCCCAACGGGCTATGGCTACACCTTC.

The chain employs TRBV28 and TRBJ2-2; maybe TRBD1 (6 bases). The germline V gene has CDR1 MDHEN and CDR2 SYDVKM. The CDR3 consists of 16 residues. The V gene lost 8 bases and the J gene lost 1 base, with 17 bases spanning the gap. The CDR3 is CASRPAGTKNTGELFF. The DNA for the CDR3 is TGTGCCAGCCGCCCGGCCGGGACAAAGAACACCGGGGAGCTGTTTTTT. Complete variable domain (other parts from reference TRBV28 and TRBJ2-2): DVKVTQSSRYLVKRTGEKVFLECVQDMDHENMFWYRQDPGLGLRLIYFSYDVKMKEKGDIPEGYSVSREKKERFSLILESASTNQTSMYLCASRPAGTKNTGELFFGEGSRLTVL.

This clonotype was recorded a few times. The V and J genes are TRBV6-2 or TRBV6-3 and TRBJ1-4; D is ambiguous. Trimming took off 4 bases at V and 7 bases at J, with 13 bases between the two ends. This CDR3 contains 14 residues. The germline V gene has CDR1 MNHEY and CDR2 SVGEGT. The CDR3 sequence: CASSSWQETEKLFF. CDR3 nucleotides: TGTGCCAGCAGTTCGTGGCAGGAGACTGAAAAACTGTTTTTT.

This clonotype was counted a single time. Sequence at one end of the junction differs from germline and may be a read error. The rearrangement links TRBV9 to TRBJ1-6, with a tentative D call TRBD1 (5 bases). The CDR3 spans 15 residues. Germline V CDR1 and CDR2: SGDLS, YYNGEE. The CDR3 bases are TGTGCCAGCAGCCCACACCGGGGCCTGAATTCACCCCCCCACTTT. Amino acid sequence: CASSPHRGLNSPPHF.

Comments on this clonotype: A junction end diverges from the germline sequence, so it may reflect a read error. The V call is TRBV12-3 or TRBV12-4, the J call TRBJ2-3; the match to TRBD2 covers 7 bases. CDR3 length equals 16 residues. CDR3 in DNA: TGTGCCAGCAGTGTAGCCCGGGCGGGGGGCACAGATACGCAGTATTTT. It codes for CASSVARAGGTDTQYF.

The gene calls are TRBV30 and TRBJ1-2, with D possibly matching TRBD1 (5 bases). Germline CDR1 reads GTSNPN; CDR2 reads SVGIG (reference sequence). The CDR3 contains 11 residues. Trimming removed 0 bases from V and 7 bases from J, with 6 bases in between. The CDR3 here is CAWSVQGGYTF. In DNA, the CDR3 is TGTGCCTGGAGTGTGCAGGGTGGCTACACCTTC.

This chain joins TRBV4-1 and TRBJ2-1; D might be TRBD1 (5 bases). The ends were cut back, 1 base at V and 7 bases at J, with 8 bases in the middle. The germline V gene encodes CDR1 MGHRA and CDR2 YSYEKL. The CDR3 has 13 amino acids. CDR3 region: CASSQVKGNEQFF. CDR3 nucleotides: TGCGCCAGCAGCCAAGTAAAGGGGAATGAGCAGTTCTTC.